The 24 T cell receptor beta chains presented below share a single source sample, sequenced in a study of graft-versus-host responses after intestinal transplantation listed by TCRdb under 2021. Dithiothreitol, EDTA incubations and collagenase D digestion were used to isolate intraepithelial and lamina propria lymphocytes from graft specimens. Libraries were constructed by the immunoSEQ multiplex PCR assay. The source is immuneACCESS, and TCRdb retained only in-frame sequences with V and J called. Part of the clones is not carried over; for the studies checked, unresolved V genes explain less than half of this, and the remainder is unexplained. This sample is represented by approximately 2,100 clones; less than 90% of them were singletons. Of the sample, around 3.4% is held by the ten largest clones. This material consisted of ileum tissue, taken around 52 days after intestinal transplant. The receptor set was obtained from a human patient who received an intestinal transplant, so some T cells may come from the graft donor.

This chain connects TRBV4-1 to TRBJ1-1; 7 bases are a match to TRBD1. CDR3 length: 13 amino acids. Germline trimming cut 1 base from V and 11 bases from J; bases unmatched to any gene: 7. Germline assignment: CDR1 MGHRA and CDR2 YSYEKL. The CDR3 coding sequence is TGCGCCAGCAGCCAAGTGGTAGGGGGCAGGGCTTTCTTT. Translating gives CASSQVVGGRAFF.

J is TRBJ2-2 and V is TRBV5-1; 12 bases are a match to TRBD1. This CDR3 comprises 15 residues. Unmatched junction bases numbered 3, after V lost 4 bases and J lost 5 bases. The germline V gene has CDR1 SGHRS and CDR2 YFSETQ. CDR3 in amino acids: CASSRDRGRTGELFF. The CDR3 nucleotides read TGCGCCAGCAGCCGGGACAGGGGGCGTACCGGGGAGCTGTTTTTT.

This chain uses TRBV19 with TRBJ1-5; 10 nucleotides align to TRBD1. Germline lookup yields CDR1 LNHDA and CDR2 SQIVND (reference sequence). The CDR3 runs 15 residues. V gave up 3 bases and J gave up 2 bases; unmatched junction bases: 1. The CDR3 DNA reads TGTGCCAGTAGTATTGGACAGGGGGGCAATCAGCCCCAGCATTTT. As protein: CASSIGQGGNQPQHF.

The chain is built from TRBV10-2 and TRBJ2-1, with 10 nucleotides matching TRBD2. The trim removed 6 bases at V and 10 bases at J, leaving 18 bases unmatched. The germline V gene encodes CDR1 WSHSY and CDR2 SAAADI. The CDR3 consists of 17 residues. CDR3 loop: CASRVAGGLRSASEQFF. CDR3 in DNA: TGCGCCAGCAGGGTAGCGGGGGGCCTACGAAGCGCGTCCGAGCAGTTCTTC.

In its sample, this clone was seen once. The chain joins TRBV15 to TRBJ2-3, with 7 nucleotides matching TRBD2. The J segment lost 2 bases and the V segment lost 1 base, leaving 9 bases of the junction unmatched. In germline, CDR1 is LNHNV, CDR2 YYDKDF (reference sequence). The CDR3 totals 17 residues. CDR3 sequence: CATSRVDASGYTDTQYF. CDR3 bases: TGTGCCACCAGCAGAGTGGACGCTAGCGGATACACAGATACGCAGTATTTT.

The chain carries TRBV7-2 and TRBJ2-7; no reliable D call. V shed 1 base and J shed 7 bases, with 8 bases lying between them. Germline V gene data show CDR1 as SGHTA and CDR2 as FQGNSA. The CDR3 totals 12 residues. The CDR3 loop reads CASSLVVEEQYF. The CDR3 DNA sequence: TGTGCCAGCAGCTTAGTGGTGGAGGAGCAGTACTTC.

This clone was observed a single time. The chain recombines TRBV6-1 with TRBJ1-2; D is possibly TRBD1 (6 bases). CDR1 is MNHNS, CDR2 SASEGT, per germline. V was clipped by 7 bases and J by 4 bases, with 16 bases between them. CDR3 length: 14 residues. Here the CDR3 reads CASNPPGELYGYTF. As DNA, the CDR3 is TGTGCCAGCAATCCTCCAGGGGAACTCTATGGCTACACCTTC.

J is TRBJ1-4 and V is TRBV5-6, with TRBD1 matching 9 bases. Germline-derived CDR1 and CDR2 are SGHDT and YYEEEE. The trim removed 4 bases at V and 8 bases at J, leaving 9 bases unmatched. The CDR3 is 15 residues long. The CDR3 DNA follows: TGTGCCAGCAGCCCACTAACAGGGGGCCGGGAAAAACTGTTTTTT. Translating gives CASSPLTGGREKLFF.

V usage is TRBV28 and J usage is TRBJ2-3; 8 bases fit TRBD2. The CDR3 extends over 14 amino acids. The trim removed 7 bases at V and 6 bases at J, leaving 9 bases unmatched. Germline V gene data show CDR1 as MDHEN and CDR2 as SYDVKM. The chain's CDR3 is CASTNGGATDTQYF. The CDR3 bases are TGTGCCAGCACGAACGGGGGGGCCACGGATACGCAGTATTTT.

The V and J genes are TRBV10-3 and TRBJ2-5; TRBD1 agrees at 9 bases. The CDR3 extends over 16 amino acids. Looked up from germline, CDR1 is ENHRY and CDR2 is SYGVKD. V shed 2 bases, J shed 7 bases, and the junction held 11 bases outside the gene matches. The CDR3 DNA follows: TGTGCCATCAGTGAGACAGGGGGCGCACCCTTAGGGACCCAGTACTTC. This gives the protein CAISETGGAPLGTQYF.

This CDR3 is CASSYTLDTQYF. In nucleotides, the CDR3 is TGTGCCAGCAGTTATACTCTTGATACGCAGTATTTT. This chain uses TRBV6-6 with TRBJ2-3; no reliable D call. Germline CDR1 reads MNHNY; CDR2 reads SVGAGI (reference sequence). The CDR3 spans 12 residues. Trimming cost V 3 bases and J 6 bases, with 7 bases left between them.

This clone occurred once. The CDR3 carries no conserved terminal phenylalanine or tryptophan, so it likely arises from a read error. The chain joins TRBV6-5 to TRBJ1-2; D is unresolved. The ends were cut back, 2 bases at V and 7 bases at J, with 11 bases in the middle. This CDR3 has 13 residues. Germline CDR1 reads MNHEY; CDR2 reads SVGAGI. In nucleotides, the CDR3 is TGTGCCAGCAGTTACGGGTCGGGGTCTGGCTACACCCTC. Translation gives CASSYGSGSGYTL.

The J gene is TRBJ1-6, the V gene TRBV4-2, with 7 bases identical to TRBD1. There are 16 residues in the CDR3. Germline CDR1 reads LGHNA; CDR2 reads YNFKEQ. The V gene end was trimmed by 2 bases and the J gene end by 5 bases; junction bases not matched to a gene: 6. The DNA of the CDR3 is TGTGCCAGCAGCCAATCGACAGGGTTGGATAATTCACCCCTCCACTTT. Its translation: CASSQSTGLDNSPLHF.

As DNA, the CDR3 is TGTGCCAGCAGTTACGGGTCGGGGTCTGGCTACACCTTC. Residues: CASSYGSGSGYTF. V is TRBV6-8 and J is TRBJ1-2; D remains ambiguous. Germline V lookup: CDR1 MNHGY, CDR2 SAAAGT. Between the trimmed V and J ends, which lost 2 bases and 7 bases, there was a span of 11 bases. The CDR3 is 13 residues long.

V and J are TRBV19 and TRBJ1-5, with a possible D match to TRBD1 (6 bases). The CDR3 has 13 residues. CDR1 is LNHDA and CDR2 is SQIVND in the germline V gene (reference sequence). The V and J ends lost 10 bases and 0 bases respectively, with 10 bases between them. CDR3 DNA sequence: TGTGCCACCCGACAGGATAGCAATCAGCCCCAGCATTTT. Translating gives CATRQDSNQPQHF.

V gene TRBV7-6 combines with J gene TRBJ1-1; TRBD1 might be the D (5 bases). From germline, CDR1 is SGHVS and CDR2 FNYEAQ. V was shortened by 1 base and J by 2 bases, with 8 bases between the two germline ends. The CDR3 is 14 residues long. CDR3 sequence: CASSLGGVNTEAFF. The CDR3 DNA follows: TGTGCCAGCAGCTTAGGGGGGGTCAACACTGAAGCTTTCTTT. The whole variable domain, remainder taken from reference TRBV7-6 and TRBJ1-1, is GAGVSQSPRYKVTKRGQDVALRCDPISGHVSLYWYRQALGQGPEFLTYFNYEAQQDKSGLPNDRFSAERPEGSISTLTIQRTEQRDSAMYRCASSLGGVNTEAFFGQGTRLTVV.

V usage is TRBV27 and J usage is TRBJ1-1; no firm D call. Germline assignment: CDR1 MNHEY and CDR2 SMNVEV (reference sequence). V lost 6 bases and J 4 bases, leaving 9 bases between the germline ends. This CDR3 is built from 12 residues. CDR3 residues: CASRESGTEAFF. DNA for the CDR3: TGTGCCAGCAGGGAAAGTGGCACTGAAGCTTTCTTT.

This chain connects TRBV7-6 to TRBJ1-6; unclear D gene. V was pared by 0 bases and J by 5 bases, with 11 bases between. CDR3 length: 16 residues. The germline gives CDR1 SGHVS, CDR2 FNYEAQ. The CDR3 DNA is TGTGCCAGCAGCTTAGCGTCGAGTGCGGATAATTCACCCCTCCACTTT. It yields the protein CASSLASSADNSPLHF.

Concerning this clone: Other nucleotide sequences in the sample specify the same CDR3. V gene TRBV19 combines with J gene TRBJ1-5; D is unclear. This CDR3 is built from 14 residues. Germline V CDR1 and CDR2: LNHDA, SQIVND (reference sequence). Deletions cut 3 bases from V and 1 base from J, with 7 bases between. This chain's CDR3 is CASSISSSNQPQHF. The CDR3 DNA follows: TGTGCCAGTAGTATTTCGTCGAGCAATCAGCCCCAGCATTTT.

The rearrangement joins TRBV5-1 to TRBJ2-1, with TRBD2 matching over 12 bases. This CDR3 comprises 16 residues. Germline lookup yields CDR1 SGHRS and CDR2 YFSETQ. V was pared by 4 bases and J by 4 bases, with 6 bases of the junction left unmatched. CDR3 in DNA: TGCGCCAGCAGCGCGACTAGCGGGGGATTATACAATGAGCAGTTCTTC. Its protein product is CASSATSGGLYNEQFF.

The chain is built from TRBV15 and TRBJ1-1; D call uncertain. Germline values: CDR1 LNHNV, CDR2 YYDKDF (reference sequence). V was trimmed by 0 bases and J by 10 bases, leaving 12 bases between them. There are 13 residues in the CDR3. CDR3: CATSRDLPTPAFF. In nucleotides, the CDR3 is TGTGCCACCAGCAGAGATTTGCCAACCCCAGCTTTCTTT.

The rearrangement links TRBV7-9 to TRBJ1-1, with D unclear. CDR1 and CDR2 (germline): SEHNR, FQNEAQ (reference sequence). V lost 5 bases to trimming and J lost 1 base, with 17 bases between them. The CDR3 contains 16 residues. CDR3 DNA sequence: TGTGCCAGCAGCCCACCTCGGGCCACCAAGAACACTGAAGCTTTCTTT. This encodes CASSPPRATKNTEAFF.

This clone has just one count. The chain joins TRBV6-5 to TRBJ1-2, with TRBD1 identical over 10 bases. V dropped 5 bases and J dropped 6; count of bases not matched to a gene: 6. Germline V lookup: CDR1 MNHEY, CDR2 SVGAGI. The CDR3 sequence is 14 residues long. As DNA, the CDR3 is TGTGCCAGCAGTCGAACCGGGACAGGGGATGGCTACACCTTC. Translating it yields CASSRTGTGDGYTF.

This clone was seen a single time. This sample also contains other DNA sequences that code for the same CDR3. This rearrangement joins TRBV19 to TRBJ1-5; D remains unclear. From germline, CDR1 is LNHDA and CDR2 SQIVND (reference sequence). The CDR3 is 14 residues long. The germline V and J ends were trimmed by 3 bases and 0 bases, with 6 bases remaining between them. The CDR3 nucleotides are TGTGCCAGTAGTATTTCCAGTAGCAATCAGCCCCAGCATTTT. It codes for CASSISSSNQPQHF.